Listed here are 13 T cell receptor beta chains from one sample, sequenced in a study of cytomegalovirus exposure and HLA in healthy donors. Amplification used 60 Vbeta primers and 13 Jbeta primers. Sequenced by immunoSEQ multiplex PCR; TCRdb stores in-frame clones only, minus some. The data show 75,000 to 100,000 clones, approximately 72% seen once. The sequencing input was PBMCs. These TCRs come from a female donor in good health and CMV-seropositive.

CDR3 loop: CASSFDRGFSGNTIYF. In DNA, the CDR3 is TGTGCCAGCAGCTTTGACAGGGGGTTCTCTGGAAACACCATATATTTT. This rearrangement joins TRBV11-2 to TRBJ1-3; 9 bases match TRBD1. Germline V lookup: CDR1 SGHAT, CDR2 FQNNGV. There are 16 residues in the CDR3. After removal of 3 bases from V and 0 bases from J, the junction contained 3 bases not matched to a gene. The variable domain in full, completed from reference TRBV11-2 and TRBJ1-3, reads EAGVAQSPRYKIIEKRQSVAFWCNPISGHATLYWYQQILGQGPKLLIQFQNNGVVDDSQLPKDRFSAERLKGVDSTLKIQPAKLEDSAVYLCASSFDRGFSGNTIYFGEGSWLTVV.

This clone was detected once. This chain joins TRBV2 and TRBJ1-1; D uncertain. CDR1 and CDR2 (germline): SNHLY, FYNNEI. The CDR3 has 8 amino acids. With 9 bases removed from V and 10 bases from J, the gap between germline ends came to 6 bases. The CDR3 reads CASRVAFF. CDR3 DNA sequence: TGTGCCAGTCGGGTAGCTTTCTTT.

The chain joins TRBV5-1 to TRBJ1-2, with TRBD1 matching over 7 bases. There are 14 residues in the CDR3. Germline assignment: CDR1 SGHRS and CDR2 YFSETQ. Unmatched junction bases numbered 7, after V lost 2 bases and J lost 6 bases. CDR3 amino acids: CASSLQDRRDGYTF. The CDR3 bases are TGCGCCAGCAGCTTACAGGACAGGAGAGATGGCTACACCTTC.

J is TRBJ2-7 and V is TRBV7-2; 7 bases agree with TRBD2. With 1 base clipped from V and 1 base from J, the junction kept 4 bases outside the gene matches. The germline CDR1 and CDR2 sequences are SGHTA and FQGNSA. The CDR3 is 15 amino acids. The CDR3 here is CASSLVGGVSYEQYF. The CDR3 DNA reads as TGTGCCAGCAGCTTAGTGGGGGGGGTTTCCTACGAGCAGTACTTC.

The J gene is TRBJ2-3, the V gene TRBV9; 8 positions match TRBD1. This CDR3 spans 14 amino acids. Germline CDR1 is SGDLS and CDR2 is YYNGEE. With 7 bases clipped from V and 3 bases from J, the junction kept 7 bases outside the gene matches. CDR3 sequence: CASGGHRGTDTQYF. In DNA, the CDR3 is TGTGCCAGCGGAGGGCACAGGGGGACAGATACGCAGTATTTT.

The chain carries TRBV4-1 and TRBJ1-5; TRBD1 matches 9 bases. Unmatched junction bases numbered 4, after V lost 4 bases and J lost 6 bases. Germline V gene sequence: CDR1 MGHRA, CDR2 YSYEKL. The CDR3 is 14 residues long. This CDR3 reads CASSRQGVGQPQHF. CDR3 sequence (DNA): TGCGCCAGCAGCCGACAGGGGGTTGGTCAGCCCCAGCATTTT.

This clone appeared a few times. The CDR3 region has the DNA TGTGCCAGCGGGGCGGTGAACACTGAAGCTTTCTTT. Translated: CASGAVNTEAFF. The rearrangement links TRBV7-9 to TRBJ1-1; D is possibly TRBD1 (5 bases). CDR1 and CDR2 from the germline V gene are SEHNR and FQNEAQ (reference sequence). The CDR3 totals 12 residues. With 8 bases removed from V and 0 bases from J, the gap between germline ends came to 7 bases.

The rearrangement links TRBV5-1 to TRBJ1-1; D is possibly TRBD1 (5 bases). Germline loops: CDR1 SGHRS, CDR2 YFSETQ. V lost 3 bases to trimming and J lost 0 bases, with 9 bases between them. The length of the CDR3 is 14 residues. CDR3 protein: CASSWGGVNTEAFF. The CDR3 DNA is TGCGCCAGCAGCTGGGGCGGGGTGAACACTGAAGCTTTCTTT.

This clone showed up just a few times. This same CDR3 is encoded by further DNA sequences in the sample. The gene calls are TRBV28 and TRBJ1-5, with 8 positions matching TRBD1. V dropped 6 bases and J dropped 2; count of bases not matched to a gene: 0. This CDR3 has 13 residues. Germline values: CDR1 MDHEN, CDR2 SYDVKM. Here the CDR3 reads CASRGQGNQPQHF. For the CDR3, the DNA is TGTGCCAGCAGGGGACAGGGCAATCAGCCCCAGCATTTT. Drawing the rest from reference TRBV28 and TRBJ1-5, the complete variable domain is DVKVTQSSRYLVKRTGEKVFLECVQDMDHENMFWYRQDPGLGLRLIYFSYDVKMKEKGDIPEGYSVSREKKERFSLILESASTNQTSMYLCASRGQGNQPQHFGDGTRLSIL.

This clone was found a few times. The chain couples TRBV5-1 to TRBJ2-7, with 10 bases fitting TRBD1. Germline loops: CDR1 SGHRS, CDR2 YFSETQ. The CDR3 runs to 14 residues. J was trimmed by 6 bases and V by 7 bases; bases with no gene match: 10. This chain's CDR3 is CASSLSGQGVEQYF. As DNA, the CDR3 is TGCGCCAGCTCACTCTCCGGACAGGGGGTCGAGCAGTACTTC.

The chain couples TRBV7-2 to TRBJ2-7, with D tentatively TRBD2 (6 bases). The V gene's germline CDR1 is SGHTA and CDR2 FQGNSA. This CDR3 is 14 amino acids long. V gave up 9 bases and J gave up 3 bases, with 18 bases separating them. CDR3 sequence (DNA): TGTGCCAGTCAAGACGGGGGACCAATCTACGAGCAGTACTTC. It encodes CASQDGGPIYEQYF.

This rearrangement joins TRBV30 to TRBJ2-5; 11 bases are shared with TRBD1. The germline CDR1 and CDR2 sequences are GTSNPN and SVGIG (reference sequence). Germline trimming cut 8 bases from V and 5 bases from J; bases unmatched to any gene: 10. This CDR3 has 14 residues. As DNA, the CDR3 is TGTGCCCTCACCCGGACAGGGGGCGGGGAGACCCAGTACTTC. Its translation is CALTRTGGGETQYF.

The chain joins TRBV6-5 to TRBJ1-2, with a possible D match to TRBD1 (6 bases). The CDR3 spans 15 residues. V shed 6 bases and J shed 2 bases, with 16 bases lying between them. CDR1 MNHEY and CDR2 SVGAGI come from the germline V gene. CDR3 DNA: TGTGCCAGCAGGGACAGACCCTCTCGAAACTATGGCTACACCTTC. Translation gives CASRDRPSRNYGYTF.